This T cell receptor beta chain was documented in a study of blood T cell repertoires in COVID-19. Turning to the study itself: Sample material is recorded as cDNA or gDNA derived from T cells, B-cell-depleted T cells, or PBMCs.

Measured with immunoSEQ multiplex PCR; TCRdb has only the in-frame clones, and not every one. The table has 260,000 or so clones, around four fifths seen once. Germline values: CDR1 MNHNY, CDR2 SVGAGI (reference sequence). The CDR3 runs to 15 residues. V was pared by 6 bases and J by 5 bases, with 10 bases of the junction left unmatched. Sequenced sample: peripheral blood. The rearrangement links TRBV6-6 to TRBJ1-1; 9 nucleotides line up with TRBD1. The receptor's source is a woman in her sixties or seventies with acute or convalescent COVID-19. In DNA, the CDR3 is TGTGCCAGCAGCTCACTCGGGACAGGGCAAACTGAAGCTTTCTTT. It translates to CASSSLGTGQTEAFF.